This entry describes one T cell receptor beta chain. Clones were sequenced by immunoSEQ multiplex PCR, and TCRdb holds only the in-frame ones, with some missing. The repertoire holds 100,000 to 150,000 clones, with about 83% as singletons. Germline loops: CDR1 SGHTA, CDR2 FQGTGA. CDR3 size: 15 residues. V trimming: 8 bases; J trimming: 5 bases; junction bases outside the gene matches: 8. This sample was included in a study of blood T cell repertoires in COVID-19. About the study: Samples representing acute and convalescent COVID-19 were sourced from the United States, Italy and Spain.

The V call is TRBV7-3, the J call TRBJ2-3; 12 nucleotides agree with TRBD2. The origin of this receptor is a man between 60 and 75 years old with acute or convalescent COVID-19. Sequencing was done on a sample of peripheral blood. CDR3: CASATSGSRGDTQYF. The CDR3 coding sequence is TGTGCCAGCGCGACTAGCGGGAGCCGAGGAGATACGCAGTATTTT.